These 26 T cell receptor beta chains originate from one sample sequenced in a study of blood T cell repertoires in COVID-19. Generated by immunoSEQ multiplex PCR, the TCRdb table keeps only in-frame clones and is missing some. The data contain some 130,000 clones, over 80% of them singletons. The sample taken for sequencing was PBMCs or T cells enriched from blood (not recorded which). The receptors here all came from a man aged 30-40 years who had recovered from COVID-19.

The chain is built from TRBV19 and TRBJ1-1; possibly TRBD1 for D (5 bases). Trimming pared 5 bases from V and 5 bases from J, leaving 15 bases between. CDR1 LNHDA and CDR2 SQIVND come from the germline V gene (reference sequence). The CDR3 is made up of 14 amino acids. CDR3 coding DNA: TGTGCCAGTAGTCCGGGGGGAGGGCGGACTGAAGCTTTCTTT. It is translated as CASSPGGGRTEAFF.

A single count supports this clone. The genes are TRBV19 and TRBJ1-2; D is ambiguous. CDR3 length equals 11 residues. Looked up from germline, CDR1 is LNHDA and CDR2 is SQIVND (reference sequence). V was shortened by 7 bases and J by 4 bases, with 7 bases between the two germline ends. The CDR3 region has the DNA TGTGCCAGTATCGGCGGCTATGGCTACACCTTC. This translates into CASIGGYGYTF.

This clone has only one observation. The rearrangement links TRBV6-5 to TRBJ2-2; tentatively, D is TRBD2 (6 bases). The CDR3 totals 13 residues. CDR1 MNHEY and CDR2 SVGAGI come from the germline V gene. V was shortened by 4 bases and J by 7 bases, with 10 bases between the two germline ends. CDR3 in DNA: TGTGCCAGCAGTTTCAGGGAGGACGGGGAGCTGTTTTTT. Translating gives CASSFREDGELFF.

The rearrangement joins TRBV10-1 to TRBJ2-1; tentatively, D is TRBD1 (5 bases). The CDR3 covers 14 residues. The V end lost 0 bases, the J end lost 8 bases, and 11 bases lay between the germline ends. Looked up from germline, CDR1 is WNHNN and CDR2 is SYGVQD (reference sequence). The CDR3 spells CASSESGQGYEQFF. Written as DNA, the CDR3 is TGCGCCAGCAGTGAGTCGGGGCAGGGATATGAGCAGTTCTTC.

The chain is built from TRBV9 and TRBJ2-1, with 8 bases identical to TRBD1. The CDR3 extends over 17 amino acids. The V gene's germline CDR1 is SGDLS and CDR2 YYNGEE. V dropped 3 bases and J dropped 8; count of bases not matched to a gene: 16. This CDR3 reads CASSGSRDRRVGDEQFF. In DNA form, the CDR3 reads TGTGCCAGCAGCGGATCCCGGGACAGGAGGGTTGGGGATGAGCAGTTCTTC.

This CDR3 reads CATSRESATGVPNEQFF. The CDR3 DNA reads TGTGCCACCAGCAGAGAGTCTGCGACAGGGGTTCCGAATGAGCAGTTCTTC. The genes are TRBV15 and TRBJ2-1; 8 nucleotides line up with TRBD1. The CDR3 spans 17 residues. The germline gives CDR1 LNHNV, CDR2 YYDKDF (reference sequence). V dropped 0 bases and J dropped 7; count of bases not matched to a gene: 11.

V usage is TRBV3-1 (or the pseudogene TRBV3-2) and J usage is TRBJ2-5, with D perhaps TRBD1 (5 bases). The CDR3 runs 13 residues. With 4 bases removed from V and 10 bases from J, the gap between germline ends came to 16 bases. CDR1 is LGHDT and CDR2 is YNNKEL in the germline V gene (reference sequence). The CDR3 protein is CASSPGPYTDQYF. The CDR3 DNA reads TGTGCCAGCAGCCCAGGGCCCTACACGGACCAGTACTTC.

CDR3 sequence (DNA): TGTGCCAGCAGTCCGAGTAGCGGGGGGTGGGATACGCAGTATTTT. Translating it yields CASSPSSGGWDTQYF. The genes are TRBV2 and TRBJ2-3, with 10 bases lining up with TRBD2. The CDR3 is 15 amino acids. The germline V gene encodes CDR1 SNHLY and CDR2 FYNNEI. V was clipped by 5 bases and J by 6 bases; unmatched bases: 8.

CDR3 sequence: CASSLEDRKEQYF. DNA of the CDR3: TGTGCCAGCAGCTTAGAGGACAGGAAAGAGCAGTACTTC. The V and J genes are TRBV7-9 and TRBJ2-7, with 7 bases fitting TRBD1. The CDR3 is 13 residues long. Germline V gene sequence: CDR1 SEHNR, CDR2 FQNEAQ (reference sequence). The V segment lost 1 base and the J segment 7 bases; nucleotides outside the gene matches: 4. Combining the CDR3 with reference TRBV7-9 and TRBJ2-7 gives the whole variable domain DTGVSQNPRHKITKRGQNVTFRCDPISEHNRLYWYRQTLGQGPEFLTYFQNEAQLEKSRLLSDRFSAERPKGSFSTLEIQRTEQGDSAMYLCASSLEDRKEQYFGPGTRLTVT.

The rearrangement uses TRBV3-1 (or the pseudogene TRBV3-2) and TRBJ2-3; no firm D call. CDR1 is LGHDT and CDR2 is YNNKEL in the germline V gene (reference sequence). The germline V and J ends were trimmed by 1 base and 2 bases, with 7 bases remaining between them. CDR3 length equals 14 residues. CDR3 sequence reads: CASSQGAITDTQYF. The CDR3 nucleotides read TGTGCCAGCAGCCAAGGGGCTATCACAGATACGCAGTATTTT.

V is TRBV27 and J is TRBJ1-6; the match to TRBD1 covers 10 bases. J lost 0 bases, V lost 6 bases, and 8 bases had no gene match. The CDR3 loop spans 18 amino acids. Germline V gives CDR1 MNHEY, CDR2 SMNVEV (reference sequence). The CDR3 reads CASRATGGLGSYNSPLHF. The CDR3 nucleotides read TGTGCCAGCAGGGCGACAGGGGGCTTAGGCTCCTATAATTCACCCCTCCACTTT.

This chain's CDR3 is CASSESRGGTQYF. The CDR3 DNA follows: TGCGCCAGCAGTGAGTCCCGAGGGGGTACGCAGTATTTT. The chain couples TRBV10-1 to TRBJ2-3, with D maybe TRBD1 (6 bases). Trimming removed 0 bases from V and 8 bases from J, with 9 bases in between. This CDR3 is built from 13 residues. CDR1 and CDR2 from the germline V gene are WNHNN and SYGVQD (reference sequence).

This clone showed up just a few times. V gene TRBV2 combines with J gene TRBJ2-1; TRBD2 aligns across 12 bases. After removal of 6 bases from V and 6 bases from J, the junction contained 6 bases not matched to a gene. The CDR3 is made up of 15 amino acids. From germline, CDR1 is SNHLY and CDR2 FYNNEI. The CDR3 DNA reads as TGTGCCAGCAGCCCGACTAGCGGGAGAAGCAATGAGCAGTTCTTC. Translated, it gives CASSPTSGRSNEQFF. The full variable domain, with the rest looked up from reference TRBV2 and TRBJ2-1, is EPEVTQTPSHQVTQMGQEVILRCVPISNHLYFYWYRQILGQKVEFLVSFYNNEISEKSEIFDDQFSVERPDGSNFTLKIRSTKLEDSAMYFCASSPTSGRSNEQFFGPGTRLTVL.

This rearrangement joins TRBV5-5 to TRBJ1-6, with TRBD1 identical over 8 bases. The germline CDR1 and CDR2 sequences are SGHKS and YYEKEE (reference sequence). The CDR3 consists of 13 residues. V was pared by 4 bases and J by 8 bases, with 2 bases of the junction left unmatched. The CDR3 here is CASSRQGYSPLHF. The CDR3 nucleotides are TGTGCCAGCAGCCGACAGGGGTATTCACCCCTCCACTTT.

The gene calls are TRBV24-1 and TRBJ2-5; possibly TRBD2 for D (5 bases). The CDR3 runs 15 residues. Trimming pared 2 bases from V and 4 bases from J, leaving 13 bases between. From germline, CDR1 is KGHDR and CDR2 SFDVKD. This CDR3 reads CATSDSGSGLETQYF. Here the CDR3 DNA reads TGTGCCACCAGTGATTCAGGCTCGGGGTTAGAGACCCAGTACTTC.

This clone was detected a few times. V is TRBV7-3 and J is TRBJ2-7; 8 nucleotides match TRBD1. Germline loops: CDR1 SGHTA, CDR2 FQGTGA. The CDR3 has 15 amino acids. V lost 3 bases to trimming and J lost 7 bases; unmatched junction nucleotides: 11. CDR3 coding DNA: TGTGCCAGCAGCTTTCTAAGGACAGGGTTTGATGAGCAGTACGTC. It codes for CASSFLRTGFDEQYV.

CDR3 amino acids: CASSSDPGGTEAFF. The CDR3 DNA reads as TGTGCCAGCAGCTCAGATCCAGGGGGCACTGAAGCTTTCTTT. The chain links TRBV11-3 to TRBJ1-1; 7 bases are a match to TRBD1. The CDR3 is 14 amino acids. The ends lost 4 bases at V and 4 bases at J; junction bases unmatched: 6. The germline CDR1 and CDR2 sequences are SGHNT and YENEEA.

The chain joins TRBV28 to TRBJ2-1, with 10 nucleotides matching TRBD2. CDR3 length: 14 amino acids. CDR1 and CDR2 (germline): MDHEN, SYDVKM. V lost 6 bases, J lost 4 bases, and 3 bases stayed unmatched. CDR3 bases: TGTGCCAGCAGAACTAGCGGGATTTACAATGAGCAGTTCTTC. Translating gives CASRTSGIYNEQFF.

V gene TRBV10-1 combines with J gene TRBJ2-3; 9 nucleotides agree with TRBD2. This CDR3 contains 14 residues. CDR1 is WNHNN, CDR2 SYGVQD, per germline (reference sequence). V shed 7 bases and J 4 bases; nucleotides not matched to a gene: 6. In nucleotides, the CDR3 is TGCGCCAGCATCCGTAGCGGGAGAGCAGATACGCAGTATTTT. This translates into CASIRSGRADTQYF.

J is TRBJ2-1 and V is TRBV24-1; D is possibly TRBD2 (5 bases). The ends were cut back, 0 bases at V and 6 bases at J, with 5 bases in the middle. The CDR3 sequence is 13 residues long. The germline gives CDR1 KGHDR, CDR2 SFDVKD. The CDR3, as DNA: TGTGCCACCAGTGATTTGAGCGGCAATGAGCAGTTCTTC. Its translation: CATSDLSGNEQFF.

V gene TRBV19 combines with J gene TRBJ2-5; 7 bases are a match to TRBD1. Trimming took 7 bases from V and 4 from J; bases not matched to a gene: 6. Germline V gene sequence: CDR1 LNHDA, CDR2 SQIVND (reference sequence). This CDR3 has 13 residues. CDR3 amino acids: CASKDRARETQYF. CDR3 sequence (DNA): TGTGCCAGTAAAGACAGGGCTCGAGAGACCCAGTACTTC. Using reference TRBV19 and TRBJ2-5 for the parts outside the CDR3, the full variable domain is DGGITQSPKYLFRKEGQNVTLSCEQNLNHDAMYWYRQDPGQGLRLIYYSQIVNDFQKGDIAEGYSVSREKKESFPLTVTSAQKNPTAFYLCASKDRARETQYFGPGTRLLVL.

This chain joins TRBV5-1 and TRBJ2-7, with no clear D. The CDR3 covers 15 residues. Trimming left V 0 bases short and J 2 bases short, with 12 bases between. CDR1 and CDR2 (germline): SGHRS, YFSETQ. CDR3 amino acids: CASSLGPAPTYEQYF. The CDR3 DNA sequence: TGCGCCAGCAGCTTGGGGCCCGCTCCGACCTACGAGCAGTACTTC.

The rearrangement joins TRBV21-1 to TRBJ1-3; the DNA was not used to check the table's D call, TRBD1. TRBV21-1 corresponds to a pseudogene. CDR3 length equals 14 residues. The CDR3, as DNA: TGTGCCAGCAAAGTCAGACAGAATTCGAACACCATATATTTT. Translated, it gives CASKVRQNSNTIYF.

This chain joins TRBV12-3 or TRBV12-4 and TRBJ1-5; possibly TRBD1 for D (5 bases). V was trimmed by 6 bases and J by 5 bases, leaving 11 bases between them. This CDR3 has 13 amino acids. CDR3 sequence (DNA): TGTGCCAGCAGCCGGGGGGGGGATCAGCCCCAGCATTTT. As protein: CASSRGGDQPQHF.

This clone has just one count. The chain carries TRBV6-5 and TRBJ1-1; no reliable D call. V dropped 7 bases and J dropped 5 bases, with 14 bases sitting between them. The CDR3 has 13 residues. Germline V lookup: CDR1 MNHEY, CDR2 SVGAGI. In nucleotides, the CDR3 is TGTGCCAGCACCCCCCCCGGAGGTACTGAAGCTTTCTTT. Protein: CASTPPGGTEAFF.

The rearrangement uses TRBV5-1 and TRBJ2-6; D is possibly TRBD1 (6 bases). V was clipped by 5 bases and J by 0 bases, with 12 bases between them. Germline V gene lookup returns CDR1 SGHRS and CDR2 YFSETQ. The CDR3 covers 16 residues. The CDR3 here is CASRLTGSSGANVLTF. The CDR3 region has the DNA TGCGCCAGCAGGCTGACAGGCAGCTCTGGGGCCAACGTCCTGACTTTC. Using reference TRBV5-1 and TRBJ2-6 for the parts outside the CDR3, the full variable domain is KAGVTQTPRYLIKTRGQQVTLSCSPISGHRSVSWYQQTPGQGLQFLFEYFSETQRNKGNFPGRFSGRQFSNSRSEMNVSTLELGDSALYLCASRLTGSSGANVLTFGAGSRLTVL.